The entry below gives a single T cell receptor beta chain sequence along with its context. These data come from a study of OX40 agonist ivuxolimab in advanced cancers. The CDR3 length is 15 residues. Germline V gene data show CDR1 as PRHDT and CDR2 as FYEKMQ (reference sequence). Germline trimming cut 0 bases from V and 5 bases from J; bases unmatched to any gene: 2. Here immunoSEQ multiplex PCR was the method, and the copy in TCRdb shows in-frame clones only, minus some. The table shows 50,000 to 65,000 clones, with 85% to 95% occurring only once. Specimen: CD4+ or CD8+ T cells sorted from blood, collected in a trial of the OX40 agonist ivuxolimab. The clonotype comes from an adult with an advanced solid tumor such as melanoma, head and neck, liver or kidney cancer. The V call is TRBV13, the J call TRBJ2-1; TRBD1 matches 9 bases. Here the CDR3 DNA reads TGTGCCAGCAGCTTAGGGGGACAGGGAGACAATGAGCAGTTCTTC. Residues: CASSLGGQGDNEQFF. The full variable domain, rest sourced from reference TRBV13 and TRBJ2-1, is AAGVIQSPRHLIKEKRETATLKCYPIPRHDTVYWYQQGPGQDPQFLISFYEKMQSDKGSIPDRFSAQQFSDYHSELNMSSLELGDSALYFCASSLGGQGDNEQFFGPGTRLTVL.